This T cell receptor (beta chain) was sequenced in a study of blood T cell repertoires in COVID-19. As for the study in general: Samples came from the United States, Italy and Spain, spanning acute and convalescent COVID-19. T cells, B-cell-depleted T cells, or PBMCs provided the cDNA or gDNA that served as material.

Authors' analysis steps: Estimated nucleated cell counts came from reference gene primer amplification. Sequencing was performed with immunoSEQ multiplex PCR; in TCRdb, only in-frame clones are kept and a portion is missing. V and J calls and clone size follow that table, whereas D and trimming were derived from the DNA. The sample includes roughly 50,000 clones, 65% to 80% seen only once; the top ten take around a fifth. CDR3 length equals 14 residues. Germline CDR1 reads KGHDR; CDR2 reads SFDVKD. V lost 4 bases, J lost 5 bases, and 12 bases lay in between. This receptor was taken from a human donor with active or convalescent COVID-19. The donor label of this sample is uncertain. The sequenced material came from peripheral blood. The rearrangement links TRBV24-1 to TRBJ2-3; no definite D call. CDR3 protein: CATSDSPPVDTQYF. CDR3 DNA: TGTGCCACCAGTGACTCACCCCCGGTAGATACGCAGTATTTT.